The clone carrying this T cell receptor (beta chain) was seen more than once but under ten times. The antigen is not known. The CDR3 runs 15 residues. Germline V CDR1 and CDR2: LGHNA, YNFKEQ. V gave up 1 base and J gave up 8 bases; unmatched junction bases: 8. These data belong to a study of T cell repertoires in cytomegalovirus infection. At the level of the study: Selection of CMV epitopes for the study included recently identified HLA-C-restricted and well-studied HLA-B-restricted ones. From public TCR beta signatures came an indication of both CMV infection and matching HLA type. Findings and caveats of the study: Across the ex vivo response, the dominant clonotypes were HLA-C-restricted CMV-specific TCR beta clonotypes. Adding up the frequency of public TCR beta families identified people who carried CMV plus the relevant HLA.

TCRdb analysed the reads with MiXCR anew, one entry per CDR3 protein. This sample has roughly 920,000 distinct CDR3 sequences, with around 32% found just once. The chain employs TRBV4-2 and TRBJ2-1; 7 bases align to TRBD1. The sample in question was cultured CD8+ T cells from PBMCs, obtained from culture after CMV antigen stimulation. The source is a human donor in good health (CMV status not recorded). Some clones in this sample may be carry-over from other donors' samples. CDR3 DNA: TGTGCCAGCAGCCAAGTTGTGACAGGGTCGGATGAGCAGTTCTTC. The encoded protein is CASSQVVTGSDEQFF.